The subject of this entry is one T cell receptor beta chain. The sample belongs to a study of brain T cells in children with intractable seizures. CDR1 SNHLY and CDR2 FYNNEI come from the germline V gene. The CDR3 consists of 14 residues. The junction had 10 bases not matched to a gene; V was cut back by 7 bases and J by 8 bases. The assay was immunoSEQ multiplex PCR, and TCRdb's table has in-frame clones only and misses some. The data contain about 80,000 clones, 91% of them singletons. The V call is TRBV2, the J call TRBJ1-4; 7 bases line up with TRBD1. The receptor comes from a girl aged 2-9 years with Rasmussen encephalitis and intractable seizures. This material consisted of peripheral blood, taken at surgery. DNA of the CDR3: TGTGCCAGCACCTCAGGGGGAACAGGGGAAAAACTGTTTTTT. The encoded protein is CASTSGGTGEKLFF.